The TCR beta chain described here comes from a study of T-cell memory formation after mild COVID-19 (dated by TCRdb to about 2021). Notes on the research overall: TCR sequence clusters from the two donors were largely donor specific. In a couple of donors, T-cell clones that expanded and contracted after mild COVID-19 were tracked by sequencing TCRalpha and TCRbeta repertoires over time. Two young, previously healthy adult volunteers, one female and one male, were included in the cohort. Results the study describes overall, beyond this receptor: Only two mild cases were covered by the study, and larger cohorts that include severe cases with pre-infection samples were considered necessary. Contracting CD4+ clones were located mainly in the CM and EM memory subsets, whereas CD8+ clones were found to be enriched in EMRA. Some responding clones were found in pre-infection memory, which suggests that pre-existing cross-reactive memory T cells took part in the SARS-CoV-2 response. Balanced CD4/CD8 phenotypes were observed for clones contracting from day 15 to 85, whereas a bias towards CD4+ was observed for a second wave of clones expanding from day 15 to 37. The second-wave clones that peaked on day 37 were not confirmed to be SARS-CoV-2 specific.

Ficoll-Paque density gradient centrifugation was the method used to isolate PBMCs. The sequencer listed for this sample is Illumina NovaSeq 6000. TCRalpha and TCRbeta cDNA libraries were constructed by 5'RACE with constant-segment primers, with sample barcodes and unique molecular identifiers being introduced. RNA was extracted from every sample with Trizol reagent. Libraries were amplified in two PCR steps, with a second sample barcode and Illumina TruSeq adapters added in the second step. Sequencing of libraries was performed on an Illumina NovaSeq with 2 x 150 bp paired-end reads. Regarding the original processing steps: Reads were demultiplexed and collapsed into UMI-guided consensus sequences with migec v1.2.7. Using mixcr v2.1.11, UMI consensuses were aligned to TRA and TRB V and J templates and then assembled into clonotypes. Expanded or contracted clonotypes were those called significant by both edgeR and NoisET, with noise models trained on biological replicates. edgeR calls used a false discovery rate-adjusted p below 0.01 and a log2 fold-change threshold of 1. As an exploratory analysis of dynamics, max-normalized trajectories of the 1000 most abundant clonotypes were examined with PCA combined with hierarchical clustering. Each responding clone was given a CD4 or CD8 phenotype based on the CD4+ and CD8+ repertoires, which had been sequenced separately. TCRdb reworked the public reads: Q25 trimming with fastp, MiXCR clone assembly, productive beta chains retained. Rows are combined by CDR3 protein, so each entry shows the most common genes and DNA. None of the V and J calls come from the authors' own analysis; TCRdb made them. Here the sample has about 130,000 distinct CDR3 sequences; approximately 5.9% occur a single time. The ten largest clones represent roughly 2.2% of the sample.

Via the germline V gene (reference sequence), CDR1 is DFQATT and CDR2 SNEGSKA. V is trimmed back by 3 bases and J by 3 bases, and the junction contains 14 bases that no gene match accounts for. The CDR3 covers 16 residues, taking in both the cysteine and the phenylalanine. CDR3 DNA only is kept here, 48 bases in frame from base 1. In the case of this clonotype: What antigen it recognizes has not been identified. No clone much larger than this one lies a single base away; base qualities are absent.

The receptor was derived from an adult woman who had mild COVID-19 (a few samples of this study predate the infection). The sample titles of this study are shuffled in the database, so cell type and time point are left out; the donor was told from shared clones. Sequenced sample: PBMCs or a T cell subset sorted from them (not recorded which). The receptor chain draws on TRBV20-1 and TRBJ2-7, with 7 bases matching TRBD2. For the CDR3, the sequence is CSASGLGGGSLYEQYF. The nucleotide sequence reads as follows: TGCAGTGCTAGTGGTCTGGGCGGGGGTTCCCTCTACGAGCAGTACTTC.